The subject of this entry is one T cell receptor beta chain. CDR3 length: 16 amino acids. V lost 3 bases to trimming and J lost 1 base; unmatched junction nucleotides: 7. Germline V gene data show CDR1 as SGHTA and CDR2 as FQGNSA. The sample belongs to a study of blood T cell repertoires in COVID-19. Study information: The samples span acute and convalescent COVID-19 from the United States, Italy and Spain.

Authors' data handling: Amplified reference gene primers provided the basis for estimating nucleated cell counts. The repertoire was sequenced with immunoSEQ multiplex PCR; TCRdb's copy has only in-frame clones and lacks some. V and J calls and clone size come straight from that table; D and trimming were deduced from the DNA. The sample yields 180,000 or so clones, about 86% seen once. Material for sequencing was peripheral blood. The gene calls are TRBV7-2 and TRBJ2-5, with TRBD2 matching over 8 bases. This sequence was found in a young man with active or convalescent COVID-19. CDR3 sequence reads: CASSLTPGLGQETQYF. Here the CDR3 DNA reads TGTGCCAGCAGCTTGACACCGGGACTAGGCCAAGAGACCCAGTACTTC.